These T cell receptor beta chains were read from a single sample in a study of blood T cells in healthy people across ages. TCRdb used MiXCR to reprocess the 5' RACE reads, holding one entry per CDR3 protein. The sample holds 800,000 or so distinct CDR3 sequences, about 47% seen once. The sequencing sample was made of blood. The origin of the receptors is a man older than 75 in good health. CDR3s include the opening cysteine and the closing phenylalanine or tryptophan. The D gene is left open where the match is weak. Rows give clone size only sometimes, using once, few, many, or a class for an expanded clone.

>TRBV28|.|TRBJ2-5|TRBD1
CASRHPGGHETQYF
TGTGCCAGCAGACACCCAGGGGGCCATGAGACCCAGTACTTC
>TRBV7-2|once|TRBJ2-3|.
CASATRGSTDTQYF
TGTGCCAGTGCAACCAGGGGTAGCACAGATACGCAGTATTTT
>TRBV9|.|TRBJ2-2|.
CASSVSKTGELFF
TGTGCCAGCAGCGTCTCTAAGACCGGGGAGCTGTTTTTT
>TRBV20-1|few|TRBJ2-3|TRBD2
CSARGTSGGTDTQYF
TGCAGTGCTAGGGGTACTAGCGGGGGCACAGATACGCAGTATTTT
>TRBV27|.|TRBJ2-3|TRBD1
CASSRRTGGISDTQYF
TGTGCCAGCAGCCGACGGACAGGGGGCATATCAGATACGCAGTATTTT
>TRBV7-2|.|TRBJ1-2|TRBD1
CASSLAGQGVHGYTF
TGTGCCAGCAGCTTAGCGGGACAGGGGGTGCATGGCTACACCTTC
>TRBV5-1|.|TRBJ2-1|.
CASSLGVRNEQFF
TGCGCCAGCAGCTTGGGTGTCCGCAATGAGCAGTTCTTC
>TRBV18|few|TRBJ1-2|TRBD1
CASSRDRDRDGYGYTF
TGTGCCAGCTCAAGAGACCGGGACAGGGATGGCTATGGCTACACCTTC
>TRBV6-1|.|TRBJ2-5|.
CASSEGVAGRETQYF
TGTGCCAGCAGTGAAGGGGTTGCAGGGCGGGAGACCCAGTACTTC
>TRBV12-3/TRBV12-4|few|TRBJ1-1|.
CASSFQGPNTEAFF
TGTGCCAGCAGTTTTCAGGGACCAAACACTGAAGCTTTCTTT
>TRBV7-8|.|TRBJ2-7|.
CATSVGRGDSYEQYF
TGTGCCACTTCGGTAGGGAGAGGGGATTCCTACGAGCAGTACTTC
>TRBV6-6|.|TRBJ2-1|TRBD2
CATDGTSGKGSYNEQFF
TGTGCCACCGATGGGACTAGCGGGAAAGGCTCCTACAATGAGCAGTTCTTC
>TRBV5-1|.|TRBJ2-7|.
CASSLGLRYEQYF
TGCGCCAGCAGCCTGGGCCTTCGCTACGAGCAGTACTTC
>TRBV20-1|few|TRBJ2-1|TRBD2
CSARDRLAGGPGRNEQFF
TGCAGTGCTAGAGATCGGCTAGCGGGCGGGCCGGGGAGGAATGAGCAGTTCTTC
>TRBV10-3|many|TRBJ2-1|TRBD1
CAISEDRTGSYNEQFF
TGTGCCATCAGTGAAGACCGGACAGGGTCCTACAATGAGCAGTTCTTC
>TRBV3-1|.|TRBJ2-4|.
CASSSVGHIQYF
TGTGCCAGCAGCTCCGTAGGGCACATTCAGTACTTC
>TRBV11-2|.|TRBJ2-1|TRBD1
CASSFQGQGVSSYNEQFF
TGTGCCAGCAGCTTTCAGGGACAGGGAGTTAGCTCCTACAATGAGCAGTTCTTC
>TRBV6-6|.|TRBJ2-2|.
CASSRGGDSKNTGELFF
TGTGCCAGCAGCCGCGGCGGGGACAGCAAGAACACCGGGGAGCTGTTTTTT
>TRBV10-3|.|TRBJ2-7|TRBD2
CAISEWTRIAGGSYEQYF
TGTGCCATCAGTGAGTGGACTCGGATTGCGGGAGGGTCCTACGAGCAGTACTTC
>TRBV14|few|TRBJ2-5|TRBD2
CASSLASGGSTQYF
TGTGCCAGCAGCCTTGCGAGCGGGGGTTCGACCCAGTACTTC
>TRBV5-1|.|TRBJ2-6|.
CSPTGVSSGANVLTF
TGCTCCCCGACGGGGGTTAGCTCTGGGGCCAACGTCCTGACTTTC
>TRBV12-3/TRBV12-4|few|TRBJ2-1|.
CASSFQHLAPYNEQFF
TGTGCCAGCAGTTTCCAACATCTAGCTCCCTACAATGAGCAGTTCTTC
>TRBV10-2|few|TRBJ2-7|TRBD1
CASRFPGQGVYEQYF
TGCGCCAGCAGATTCCCGGGACAGGGTGTTTACGAGCAGTACTTC
>TRBV10-3|.|TRBJ1-5|.
CAIRNRADQPQHF
TGTGCCATCAGGAACAGGGCGGATCAGCCCCAGCATTTT
>TRBV20-1|.|TRBJ2-5|TRBD2
CSVAGNGRETQYF
TGCAGCGTAGCGGGAAACGGCAGAGAGACCCAGTACTTC
>TRBV10-2|.|TRBJ1-6|.
CASSDGTIGGSPLHF
TGCGCCAGCAGTGACGGAACAATCGGAGGTTCACCCCTCCACTTT
>TRBV10-3|.|TRBJ2-7|.
CAIPKKAGSNYEQYF
TGTGCCATCCCGAAGAAGGCCGGCTCCAACTACGAGCAGTACTTC
>TRBV13|once|TRBJ1-2|TRBD1
CASSSPGQGAYGYTF
TGTGCCAGCAGCTCTCCCGGACAGGGGGCTTATGGCTACACCTTC
>TRBV29-1|.|TRBJ2-2|TRBD1
CSVIRPAAGQGVTGELFF
TGCAGCGTCATTCGCCCCGCGGCGGGACAGGGGGTGACCGGGGAGCTGTTTTTT
>TRBV5-1|.|TRBJ2-1|TRBD1
CASSQGQGREFVEQFF
TGCGCCAGCAGCCAGGGACAGGGGAGAGAATTTGTTGAGCAGTTCTTC
>TRBV20-1|once|TRBJ2-7|TRBD2
CSAAGDQGVQYF
TGCAGTGCTGCGGGGGATCAGGGTGTGCAGTACTTC
>TRBV29-1|once|TRBJ2-5|.
CRAQGPSPETQYF
TGCAGAGCCCAGGGTCCCAGCCCAGAGACCCAGTACTTC
>TRBV5-6|once|TRBJ2-7|.
CASSSPYDRSSCEQYF
TGTGCCAGCAGCTCACCCTACGACAGGAGCTCCTGCGAGCAGTACTTC
>TRBV12-3/TRBV12-4|.|TRBJ2-7|.
CASSLGPAVYEQYF
TGTGCCAGCAGTTTGGGCCCAGCGGTCTACGAGCAGTACTTC
>TRBV12-3/TRBV12-4|few|TRBJ2-7|.
CASSPEPRDEQYF
TGTGCCAGCAGTCCTGAGCCAAGGGACGAGCAGTACTTC
>TRBV20-1|.|TRBJ2-1|TRBD2
CSALGLAYNEQFF
TGCAGTGCCCTGGGACTAGCCTACAATGAGCAGTTCTTC
>TRBV20-1|few|TRBJ1-2|.
CSARPYLEYGYTF
TGCAGTGCTAGACCGTACCTAGAATATGGCTACACCTTC
>TRBV6-5|.|TRBJ2-7|.
CASSYSGAASSYEQYF
TGTGCCAGCAGTTACTCAGGGGCCGCGAGCTCCTACGAGCAGTACTTC
>TRBV4-2|.|TRBJ1-1|.
CASSHDGRDDTEAFF
TGTGCCAGCAGCCACGACGGCAGGGACGACACTGAAGCTTTCTTT
>TRBV29-1|.|TRBJ2-3|.
CSVGPPNRAASDTQYF
TGCAGCGTTGGCCCCCCGAATAGAGCCGCTTCAGATACGCAGTATTTT
>TRBV11-2|.|TRBJ2-1|TRBD2
CASSTWTSGGAANEQFF
TGTGCCAGCAGCACCTGGACTAGCGGGGGGGCGGCGAATGAGCAGTTCTTC
>TRBV2|.|TRBJ1-2|TRBD1
CASSDNGSTGEGYGYTF
TGTGCCAGCAGTGATAATGGCTCAACAGGGGAGGGGTATGGCTACACCTTC
>TRBV19|.|TRBJ2-4|.
CASSIDRWAENIQYF
TGTGCCAGTAGTATAGACAGGTGGGCCGAAAACATTCAGTACTTC
>TRBV5-6|.|TRBJ2-2|TRBD1
CASSTTGTAMTGELFF
TGTGCCAGCAGCACAACCGGGACAGCGATGACCGGGGAGCTGTTTTTT
>TRBV13|.|TRBJ2-7|.
CASRGQGGHEQYF
TGTGCCAGCAGAGGACAGGGAGGGCACGAGCAGTACTTC
>TRBV10-3|.|TRBJ2-6|.
CAISDRSGANVLTF
TGTGCCATCAGTGACAGATCTGGGGCCAACGTCCTGACTTTC
>TRBV28|once|TRBJ1-2|.
CASSHDTGPSFYGYTF
TGTGCCAGCAGTCACGACACAGGACCCTCATTCTATGGCTACACCTTC
>TRBV20-1|few|TRBJ1-1|.
CSATMNTEAFF
TGCAGTGCGACTATGAACACTGAAGCTTTCTTT
>TRBV28|once|TRBJ2-7|TRBD2
CTSSSLGEAGGYNEQYF
TGTACCAGCAGTTCCCTCGGAGAGGCGGGAGGGTACAATGAGCAGTACTTC
>TRBV24-1|few|TRBJ2-3|.
CATSDSTASSTDTQYF
TGTGCCACCAGTGATTCGACAGCCTCTAGCACAGATACGCAGTATTTT
>TRBV12-3/TRBV12-4|.|TRBJ2-6|.
CASSRTSGVGANVLTF
TGTGCCAGCAGTCGGACCTCAGGGGTGGGGGCCAACGTCCTGACTTTC
>TRBV6-6|once|TRBJ1-2|TRBD1
CASRHETGLYGYTF
TGTGCCAGCAGACACGAGACAGGGCTCTATGGCTACACCTTC
>TRBV12-3/TRBV12-4|.|TRBJ2-5|.
CASTSDTKETQYF
TGTGCCAGCACCTCCGACACAAAAGAGACCCAGTACTTC